Listed below are T cell receptor beta chains from one sample, sequenced in a study of cytomegalovirus exposure and HLA in healthy donors. Some clones are missing from TCRdb's copy, which holds only in-frame ones; the method was immunoSEQ multiplex PCR. The listing records 55,000 to 75,000 clones. The sequenced sample consisted of PBMCs. These receptors originate from a young woman in good health and CMV-seronegative. Each CDR3 is given with its conserved first and last residue. The order of the fields is V gene, D gene, J gene, CDR3 DNA, CDR3 protein. The D gene is left open where the match is weak.

>TRBV29-1|.|TRBJ1-2
TGCAGCGTTGGGGACATGGATGGCTACACCTTC
CSVGDMDGYTF
>TRBV5-5|TRBD2|TRBJ2-1
TGTGCCAGCAGCTTGTATGGCGGGGGGGCCAATGAGCAGTTCTTC
CASSLYGGGANEQFF
>TRBV2|.|TRBJ2-7
TGTGCCAGCAGTGCCTCCGGGAACACCTACGAGCAGTACTTC
CASSASGNTYEQYF
>TRBV6-1|.|TRBJ2-5
TGTGCCAGCAGTGCTCTTGCGGCGGGGACCCAGTACTTC
CASSALAAGTQYF
>TRBV7-9|TRBD1|TRBJ1-1
TGTGCCAGCAAACGGGGACAGGGAAACACTGAAGCTTTCTTT
CASKRGQGNTEAFF
>TRBV4-3|.|TRBJ1-2
TGCGCCAGCAGCCAAGATCAGCGGCCCTATGGCTACACCTTC
CASSQDQRPYGYTF
>TRBV2|TRBD2|TRBJ2-7
TGTGCCAGCATGTATGTAGCGGGAGCCTACGAGCAGTACTTC
CASMYVAGAYEQYF
>TRBV7-9|.|TRBJ1-1
TGTGCCAGCAGCTCTTCACCAGGAGCTTTCTTT
CASSSSPGAFF
>TRBV7-9|.|TRBJ2-5
TGTGCCAGCAGCGTTACTGCGGGCCCTTATACCCAAGAGACCCAGTACTTC
CASSVTAGPYTQETQYF
>TRBV19|.|TRBJ1-2
TGTGCCAGTAGTATAGCGGACAGTATCTATGGCTACACCTTC
CASSIADSIYGYTF
>TRBV7-9|TRBD2|TRBJ2-7
TGTGCCAGCAGCGGAGCGGGAGAGCGGGAGCAGTACTTC
CASSGAGEREQYF
>TRBV18|.|TRBJ1-5
TGTGCCAGCTCACCAATAGGGGAACAGCCCCAGCATTTT
CASSPIGEQPQHF
>TRBV6-5|.|TRBJ2-2
TGTGCCAGCAGTTACTCTTCAGGGGCTAAGGAGCTGTTTTTT
CASSYSSGAKELFF
>TRBV6-5|TRBD2|TRBJ2-7
TGTGCCAGCAGTTACTCGCGTGAGACTAGCGGCTACGAGCAGTACTTC
CASSYSRETSGYEQYF
>TRBV6-5|.|TRBJ2-1
TGTGCCAGCAGGCTTGCGGCACCAAATGAGCAGTTCTTC
CASRLAAPNEQFF
>TRBV30|.|TRBJ2-7
TGTGCCTGGAAAAGGCGGGACGCCTACGAGCAGTACTTC
CAWKRRDAYEQYF
>TRBV7-2|TRBD1|TRBJ2-7
TGTGCCAGCAGCCAGACAGGGGGCTACGAGCAGTACTTC
CASSQTGGYEQYF
>TRBV21-1|.|TRBJ1-5
TGTGCCAGCAGCAAAGTCCGACGGGGTACGAGCAATCAGCCCCAGCATTTT
CASSKVRRGTSNQPQHF
>TRBV6-5|TRBD2|TRBJ2-5
TGTGCCAGCAGTTCCCCGACTAGCGGGGAAGAGAACCAGTACTTC
CASSSPTSGEENQYF
>TRBV18|TRBD1|TRBJ1-5
TGTGCCAGCTCACCGGGACAGGGCGATCAGCCCCAGCATTTT
CASSPGQGDQPQHF
>TRBV5-6|.|TRBJ2-2
TGTGCCAGCAGCCCTTATCCGGACAGGAACACCGGGGAGCTGTTTTTT
CASSPYPDRNTGELFF